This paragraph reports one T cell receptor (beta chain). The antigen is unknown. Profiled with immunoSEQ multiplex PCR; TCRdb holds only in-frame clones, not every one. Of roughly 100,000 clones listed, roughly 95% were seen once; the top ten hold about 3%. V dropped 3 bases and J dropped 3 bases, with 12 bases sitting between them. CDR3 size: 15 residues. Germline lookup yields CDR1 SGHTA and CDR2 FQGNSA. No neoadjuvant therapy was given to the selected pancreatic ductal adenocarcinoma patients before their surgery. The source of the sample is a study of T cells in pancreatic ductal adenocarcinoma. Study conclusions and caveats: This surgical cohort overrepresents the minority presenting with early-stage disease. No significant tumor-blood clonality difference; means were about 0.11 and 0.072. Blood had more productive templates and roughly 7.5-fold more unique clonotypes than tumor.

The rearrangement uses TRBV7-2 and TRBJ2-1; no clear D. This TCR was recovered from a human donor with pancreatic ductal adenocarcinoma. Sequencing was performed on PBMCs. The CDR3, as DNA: TGTGCCAGCAGCTTTAATGGGCCAGGCTACAATGAGCAGTTCTTC. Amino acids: CASSFNGPGYNEQFF.